This T cell receptor beta chain was observed in a study of tumor and adjacent non-tumor tissue in lung cancer. Study-wide context: The cohort had about a dozen adenocarcinoma, a couple of squamous cell and 1 small cell patients. Whole-study findings and limits: Normal lung showed higher cumulative top 100 clone frequency than tumor. TCR diversity was significantly greater in tumor than normal lung tissue. Patients with more diverse tumor TCRs had worse survival.

CDR1 and CDR2 from the germline V gene are LGHNA and YSLEER. There are 16 residues in the CDR3. As regards this clonotype: Its matching antigen is unknown. One junction end does not reproduce the germline sequence, and a read error may be involved.

This sample's RNA came from whole unsorted tissue. Three rounds of nested PCR, following a modified ARM-PCR protocol, produced the TCRbeta library. TCRdb called the multiplex PCR reads again in MiXCR, with one record for every CDR3 protein. Of 110,000 or so distinct CDR3 sequences in the sample, roughly 80% were seen once. The rearrangement joins TRBV4-3 to TRBJ2-2; tentatively, D is TRBD1 or TRBD2 (5 bases each). This clonotype was obtained from an older woman with non-small cell lung cancer. Sequencing was carried out using lung tumor tissue. The CDR3, as DNA: TGCGCCAGCAGCAGGAGTGAGGACCCCTCCACCTGGGACCTGTTTTTT. Translated: CASSRSEDPSTWDLFF.